This T cell receptor (beta chain) was retrieved from a study of blood T cell repertoires in COVID-19. Overall study: Collection of acute and convalescent COVID-19 samples took place in the United States, Italy and Spain. Nucleic acid was either cDNA or gDNA, and it came from T cells, B-cell-depleted T cells, or PBMCs.

The CDR3 has 15 residues. Germline lookup yields CDR1 LGHNA and CDR2 YNFKEQ. V lost 1 base to trimming and J lost 3 bases, with 12 bases between them. Cohort allocation depended upon clinical history that participants reported. This table comes from immunoSEQ multiplex PCR, and its TCRdb copy is limited to in-frame clones, with some not included. The sample contains fewer than 400,000 clones, 75% to 90% of which appear only once. This clone came up once. The chain is built from TRBV4-2 and TRBJ1-2; possibly TRBD1 for D (5 bases). Sample: PBMCs or T cells enriched from blood (not recorded which). The receptor was isolated from a man aged 60-69 years who had recovered from COVID-19. The CDR3: CASSQGHGQDYGYTF. Written as DNA, the CDR3 is TGTGCCAGCAGCCAAGGGCACGGACAAGACTATGGCTACACCTTC.